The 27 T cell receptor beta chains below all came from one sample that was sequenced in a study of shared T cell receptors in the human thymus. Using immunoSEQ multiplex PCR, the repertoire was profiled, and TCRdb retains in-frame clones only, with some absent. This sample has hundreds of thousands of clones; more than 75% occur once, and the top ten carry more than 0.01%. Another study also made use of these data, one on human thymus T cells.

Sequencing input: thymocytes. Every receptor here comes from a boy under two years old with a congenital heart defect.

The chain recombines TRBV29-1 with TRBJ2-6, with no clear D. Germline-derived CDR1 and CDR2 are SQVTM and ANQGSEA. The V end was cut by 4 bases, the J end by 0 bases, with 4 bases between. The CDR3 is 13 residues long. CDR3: CSVASSGANVLTF. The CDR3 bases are TGCAGCGTTGCCTCCTCTGGGGCCAACGTCCTGACTTTC. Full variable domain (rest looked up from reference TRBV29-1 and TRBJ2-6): SAVISQKPSRDICQRGTSLTIQCQVDSQVTMMFWYRQQPGQSLTLIATANQGSEATYESGFVIDKFPISRPNLTFSTLTVSNMSPEDSSIYLCSVASSGANVLTFGAGSRLTVL.

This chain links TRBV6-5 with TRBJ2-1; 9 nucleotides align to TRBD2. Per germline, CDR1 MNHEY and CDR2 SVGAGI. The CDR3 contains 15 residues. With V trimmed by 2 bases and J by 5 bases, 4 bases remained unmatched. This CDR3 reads CASSYRREGHNEQFF. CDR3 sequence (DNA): TGTGCCAGCAGTTACAGGCGGGAGGGGCACAATGAGCAGTTCTTC.

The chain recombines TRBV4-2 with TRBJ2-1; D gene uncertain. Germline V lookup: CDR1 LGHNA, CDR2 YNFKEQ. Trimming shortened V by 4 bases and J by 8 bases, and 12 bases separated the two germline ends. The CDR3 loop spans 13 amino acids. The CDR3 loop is CASSRLHGYEQFF. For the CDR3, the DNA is TGTGCCAGCAGCCGGCTGCACGGGTATGAGCAGTTCTTC.

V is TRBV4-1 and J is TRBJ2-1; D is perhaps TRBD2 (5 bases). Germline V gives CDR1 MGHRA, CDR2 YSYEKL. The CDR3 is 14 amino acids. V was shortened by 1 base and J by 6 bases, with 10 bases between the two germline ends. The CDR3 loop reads CASSQGGGLNEQFF. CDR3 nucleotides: TGCGCCAGCAGCCAAGGAGGCGGACTCAATGAGCAGTTCTTC.

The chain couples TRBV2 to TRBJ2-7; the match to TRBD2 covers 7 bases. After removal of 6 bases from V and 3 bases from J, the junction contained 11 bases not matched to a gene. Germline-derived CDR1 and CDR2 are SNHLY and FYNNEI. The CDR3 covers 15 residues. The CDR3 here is CASRPRAGVDYEQYF. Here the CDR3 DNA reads TGTGCCAGCAGGCCCCGGGCGGGGGTGGACTACGAGCAGTACTTC.

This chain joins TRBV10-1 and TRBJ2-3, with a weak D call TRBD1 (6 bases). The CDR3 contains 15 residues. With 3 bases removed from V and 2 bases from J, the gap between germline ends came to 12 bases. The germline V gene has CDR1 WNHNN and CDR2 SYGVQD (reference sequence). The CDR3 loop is CASSEQGPSTDTQYF. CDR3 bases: TGCGCCAGCAGTGAACAGGGACCGTCCACAGATACGCAGTATTTT.

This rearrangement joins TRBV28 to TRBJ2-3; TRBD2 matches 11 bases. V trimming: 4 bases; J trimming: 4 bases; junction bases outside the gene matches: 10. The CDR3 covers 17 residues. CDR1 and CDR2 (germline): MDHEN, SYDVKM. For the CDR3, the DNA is TGTGCCAGCAGTTCCAATCCTACTAGCGGGGGACCAGATACGCAGTATTTT. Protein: CASSSNPTSGGPDTQYF.

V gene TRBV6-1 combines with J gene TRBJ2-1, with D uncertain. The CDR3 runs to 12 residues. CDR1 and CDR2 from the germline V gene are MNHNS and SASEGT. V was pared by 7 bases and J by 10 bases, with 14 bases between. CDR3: CASTPSVPEQFF. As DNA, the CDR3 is TGTGCCAGCACCCCGAGTGTCCCAGAGCAGTTCTTC.

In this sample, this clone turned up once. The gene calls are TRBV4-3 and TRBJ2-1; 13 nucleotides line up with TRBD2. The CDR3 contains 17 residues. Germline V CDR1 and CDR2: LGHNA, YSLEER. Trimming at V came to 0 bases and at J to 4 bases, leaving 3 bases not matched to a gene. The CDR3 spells CASSQDSLAGGYNEQFF. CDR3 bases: TGCGCCAGCAGCCAAGACTCACTAGCGGGGGGGTACAATGAGCAGTTCTTC.

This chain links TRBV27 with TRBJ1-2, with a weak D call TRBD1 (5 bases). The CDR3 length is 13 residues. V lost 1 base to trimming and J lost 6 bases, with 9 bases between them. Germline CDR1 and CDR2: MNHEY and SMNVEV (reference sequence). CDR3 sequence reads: CASSLWGGDGYTF. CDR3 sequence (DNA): TGTGCCAGCAGTTTATGGGGGGGTGATGGCTACACCTTC.

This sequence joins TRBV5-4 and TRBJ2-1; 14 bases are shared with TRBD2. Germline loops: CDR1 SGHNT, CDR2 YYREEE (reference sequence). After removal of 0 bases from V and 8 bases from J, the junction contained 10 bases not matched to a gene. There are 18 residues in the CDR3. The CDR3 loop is CASSLGPRLAGGGYEQFF. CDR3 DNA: TGTGCCAGCAGCTTGGGCCCCCGACTAGCGGGAGGGGGGTATGAGCAGTTCTTC.

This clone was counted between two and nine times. The CDR3 region has the DNA TGTGCCAGTAGTCCGGACATATCTCGAACTAATGAAAAACTGTTTTTT. Protein sequence: CASSPDISRTNEKLFF. The chain combines TRBV19 with TRBJ1-4; D perhaps matches TRBD1 (5 bases). This CDR3 contains 16 residues. The ends were cut back, 5 bases at V and 1 base at J, with 14 bases in the middle. The germline V gene has CDR1 LNHDA and CDR2 SQIVND (reference sequence).

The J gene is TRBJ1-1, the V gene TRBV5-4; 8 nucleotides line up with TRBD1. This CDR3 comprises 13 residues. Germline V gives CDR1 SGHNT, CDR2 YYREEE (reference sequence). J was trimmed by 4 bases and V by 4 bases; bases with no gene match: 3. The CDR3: CASSLDRVTEAFF. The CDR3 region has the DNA TGTGCCAGCAGCCTGGACAGGGTCACTGAAGCTTTCTTT.

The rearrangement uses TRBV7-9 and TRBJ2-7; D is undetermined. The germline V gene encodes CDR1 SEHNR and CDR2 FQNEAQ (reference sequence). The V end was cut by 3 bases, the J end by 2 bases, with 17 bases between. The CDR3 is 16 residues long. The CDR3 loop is CASSFATTLGTYEQYF. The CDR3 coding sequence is TGTGCCAGCAGCTTTGCAACGACACTGGGTACCTACGAGCAGTACTTC.

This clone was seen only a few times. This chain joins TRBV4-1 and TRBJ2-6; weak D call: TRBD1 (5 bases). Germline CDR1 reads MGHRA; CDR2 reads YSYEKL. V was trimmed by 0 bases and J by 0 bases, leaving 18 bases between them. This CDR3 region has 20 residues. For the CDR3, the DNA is TGCGCCAGCAGCCAAGATAGTAGAGGCAGGGTCCTCTCTGGGGCCAACGTCCTGACTTTC. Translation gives CASSQDSRGRVLSGANVLTF.

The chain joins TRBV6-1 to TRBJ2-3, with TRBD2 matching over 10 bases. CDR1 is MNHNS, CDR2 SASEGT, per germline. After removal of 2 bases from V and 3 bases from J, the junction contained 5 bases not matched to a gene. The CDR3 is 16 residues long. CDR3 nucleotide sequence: TGTGCCAGCAGTGAACCGCTAGCGGGAGTAACAGATACGCAGTATTTT. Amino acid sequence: CASSEPLAGVTDTQYF.

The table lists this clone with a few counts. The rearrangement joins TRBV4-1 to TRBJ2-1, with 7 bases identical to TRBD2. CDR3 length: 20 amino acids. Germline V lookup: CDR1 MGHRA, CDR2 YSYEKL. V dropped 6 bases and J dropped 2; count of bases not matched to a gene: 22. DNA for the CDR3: TGCGCCAGCAGGGCGCCAGGCGGGGCTAGCGGACTCCCCCCCTACAATGAGCAGTTCTTC. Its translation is CASRAPGGASGLPPYNEQFF.

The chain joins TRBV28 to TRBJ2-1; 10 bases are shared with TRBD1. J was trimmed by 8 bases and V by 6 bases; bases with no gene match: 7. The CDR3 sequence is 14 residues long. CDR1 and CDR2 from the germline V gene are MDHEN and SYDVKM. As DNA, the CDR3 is TGTGCCAGCAGGTTAGGGACAGGGGAGCATGAGCAGTTCTTC. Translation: CASRLGTGEHEQFF.

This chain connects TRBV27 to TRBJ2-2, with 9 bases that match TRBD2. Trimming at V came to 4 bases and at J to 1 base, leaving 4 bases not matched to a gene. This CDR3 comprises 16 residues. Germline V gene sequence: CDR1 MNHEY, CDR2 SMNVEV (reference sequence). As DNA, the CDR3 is TGTGCCAGCAGTTCGACTAGCGGAAAGAACACCGGGGAGCTGTTTTTT. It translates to CASSSTSGKNTGELFF.

This CDR3 reads CAWTGLPPNEQFF. CDR3 coding DNA: TGTGCCTGGACGGGACTACCCCCCAATGAGCAGTTCTTC. The chain has TRBV30 and TRBJ2-1; 7 nucleotides agree with TRBD2. V was clipped by 4 bases and J by 6 bases; unmatched bases: 6. The CDR3 has 13 residues. Germline V CDR1 and CDR2: GTSNPN, SVGIG (reference sequence).

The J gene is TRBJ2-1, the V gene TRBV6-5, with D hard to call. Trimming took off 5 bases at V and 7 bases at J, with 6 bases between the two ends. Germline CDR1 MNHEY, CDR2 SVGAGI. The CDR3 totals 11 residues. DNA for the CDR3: TGTGCCAGCAGTAACCAGAATGAGCAGTTCTTC. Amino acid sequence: CASSNQNEQFF.

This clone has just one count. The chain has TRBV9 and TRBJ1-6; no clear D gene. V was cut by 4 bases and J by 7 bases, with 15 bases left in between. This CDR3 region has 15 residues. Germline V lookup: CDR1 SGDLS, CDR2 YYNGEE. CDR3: CASSTGKGNNSPLHF. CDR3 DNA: TGTGCCAGCAGCACGGGGAAGGGCAACAATTCACCCCTCCACTTT.

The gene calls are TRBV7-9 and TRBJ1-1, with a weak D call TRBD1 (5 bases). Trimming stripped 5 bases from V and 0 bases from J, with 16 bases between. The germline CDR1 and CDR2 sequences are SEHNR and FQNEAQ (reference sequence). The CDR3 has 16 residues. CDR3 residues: CASSKAGGKMNTEAFF. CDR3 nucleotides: TGTGCCAGCAGCAAAGCGGGGGGTAAGATGAACACTGAAGCTTTCTTT.

CDR3 sequence reads: CASSPRNRTPGLALYNEQFF. The CDR3 DNA follows: TGTGCCAGCTCACCACGGAACAGGACCCCTGGACTAGCGTTATACAATGAGCAGTTCTTC. The rearrangement links TRBV18 to TRBJ2-1; TRBD2 aligns across 9 bases. The V and J ends lost 1 base and 4 bases, in that order; junction bases with no gene match: 17. From germline, CDR1 is KGHSH and CDR2 LQKENI. The CDR3 is made up of 20 amino acids.

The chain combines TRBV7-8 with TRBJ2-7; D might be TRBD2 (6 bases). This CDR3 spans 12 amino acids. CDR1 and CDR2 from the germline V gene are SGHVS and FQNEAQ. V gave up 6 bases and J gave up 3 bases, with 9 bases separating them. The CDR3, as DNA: TGTGCCAGCAGGGAGACTAGCTACGAGCAGTACTTC. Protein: CASRETSYEQYF.

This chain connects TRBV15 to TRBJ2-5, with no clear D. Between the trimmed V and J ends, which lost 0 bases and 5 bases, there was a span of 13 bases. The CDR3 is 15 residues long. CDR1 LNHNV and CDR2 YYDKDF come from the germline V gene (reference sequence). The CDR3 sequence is CATSREVEIEETQYF. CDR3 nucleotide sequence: TGTGCCACCAGCAGAGAAGTGGAGATTGAGGAGACCCAGTACTTC.

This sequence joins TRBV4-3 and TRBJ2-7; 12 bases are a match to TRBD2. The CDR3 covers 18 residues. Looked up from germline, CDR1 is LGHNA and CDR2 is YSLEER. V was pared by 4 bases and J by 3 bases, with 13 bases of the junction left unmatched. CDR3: CASSPALAGGHGGYEQYF. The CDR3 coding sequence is TGCGCCAGCAGCCCAGCACTAGCGGGAGGCCACGGCGGCTACGAGCAGTACTTC.